A single sample is the source of the 29 T cell receptor beta chains below, sequenced in a study of beta chain features in type 1 diabetes. Expressed TCRB transcripts were sequenced because the isolated RNA had all been reverse transcribed beforehand. TCRdb's table, derived via immunoSEQ multiplex PCR, lists solely in-frame clones and lacks some. The sample has just over 600,000 clones; about 14% are singletons. Sequenced: naive CD4+ T cells from blood. These receptors were taken from a young man in good health.

In this sample, this clone turned up a few times. J is TRBJ2-7 and V is TRBV7-2; D might be TRBD2 (5 bases). CDR1 is SGHTA, CDR2 FQGNSA, per germline. V gave up 0 bases and J gave up 2 bases, with 11 bases separating them. The CDR3 totals 15 residues. This chain's CDR3 is CASSLASSPAYEQYF. Here the CDR3 DNA reads TGTGCCAGCAGCTTAGCGTCTAGCCCTGCCTACGAGCAGTACTTC. The full variable domain, completed using reference TRBV7-2 and TRBJ2-7, is GAGVSQSPSNKVTEKGKDVELRCDPISGHTALYWYRQSLGQGLEFLIYFQGNSAPDKSGLPSDRFSAERTGGSVSTLTIQRTQQEDSAVYLCASSLASSPAYEQYFGPGTRLTVT.

In DNA form, the CDR3 reads TGCGCCAGCACGGTACCCGGGAACACTGAAGCTTTCTTT. Translation: CASTVPGNTEAFF. This chain uses TRBV23-1 with TRBJ1-1; D is unresolved. TRBV23-1 is marked as an open reading frame, function uncertain. CDR3 length: 13 amino acids. The ends were cut back, 7 bases at V and 1 base at J, with 10 bases in the middle.

This clone has just a few counts. The sample holds other DNA sequences that translate to the same CDR3. The chain couples TRBV7-3 to TRBJ2-2; 8 bases are shared with TRBD1. CDR1 and CDR2 (germline): SGHTA, FQGTGA. This CDR3 spans 14 amino acids. The V segment lost 2 bases and the J segment 4 bases; nucleotides outside the gene matches: 0. This CDR3 is CASSLGTGTGELFF. In nucleotides, the CDR3 is TGTGCCAGCAGCTTAGGGACAGGCACCGGGGAGCTGTTTTTT.

This clone showed up just a few times. This chain links TRBV7-2 with TRBJ1-2, with a tentative D call TRBD1 (5 bases). Germline values: CDR1 SGHTA, CDR2 FQGNSA. The V end lost 6 bases, the J end lost 7 bases, and 15 bases lay between the germline ends. The CDR3 runs 13 residues. Here the CDR3 reads CASRPQEAFGYTF. In DNA, the CDR3 is TGTGCCAGCAGACCACAGGAGGCCTTTGGCTACACCTTC.

The chain uses TRBV4-1 and TRBJ1-2; TRBD1 might be the D (5 bases). Germline V CDR1 and CDR2: MGHRA, YSYEKL. This CDR3 contains 15 residues. V gave up 0 bases and J gave up 0 bases, with 8 bases separating them. CDR3 loop: CASSQEVGPNYGYTF. CDR3 coding DNA: TGCGCCAGCAGCCAAGAGGTGGGGCCTAACTATGGCTACACCTTC.

This clone was counted between two and nine times. The rearrangement joins TRBV4-1 to TRBJ1-5; 8 nucleotides align to TRBD1. The CDR3 has 15 residues. With 2 bases clipped from V and 9 bases from J, the junction kept 9 bases outside the gene matches. CDR1 and CDR2 (germline): MGHRA, YSYEKL. The CDR3 reads CASSQPLDRAGPQHF. DNA for the CDR3: TGCGCCAGCAGCCAACCCTTGGACAGGGCCGGGCCCCAGCATTTT.

On this clone itself: Different DNA sequences within this sample yield the same CDR3. V and J are TRBV20-1 and TRBJ1-2; D is perhaps TRBD1 (5 bases). Trimming removed 5 bases at V and 2 bases at J, with 6 bases between. The CDR3 totals 11 residues. Germline CDR1 DFQATT, CDR2 SNEGSKA (reference sequence). For the CDR3, the DNA is TGCAGTGCTCGGGACAACTATGGCTACACCTTC. Translating gives CSARDNYGYTF.

This clone was found a few times. The chain is built from TRBV4-3 and TRBJ2-7; 10 nucleotides line up with TRBD2. The J call could be wrong; TRBJ2-5 is a better fit for the DNA end. This CDR3 comprises 16 residues. Per the germline V gene, CDR1 is LGHNA and CDR2 is YSLEER. This CDR3 is CASSQDPGAGGETQYF. CDR3 nucleotides: TGCGCCAGCAGCCAAGATCCTGGAGCGGGAGGGGAGACCCAGTACTTC.

This clone showed up just a few times. This chain connects TRBV2 to TRBJ2-7, with D possibly TRBD1 on 5 matching bases. The CDR3 loop spans 14 amino acids. Germline CDR1 SNHLY, CDR2 FYNNEI. V lost 6 bases and J 2 bases, leaving 14 bases between the germline ends. The CDR3 DNA sequence: TGTGCCAGCAGGCAAAGCAGGGCGGCCTACGAGCAGTACTTC. Translation gives CASRQSRAAYEQYF. The variable domain in full, completed from reference TRBV2 and TRBJ2-7, reads EPEVTQTPSHQVTQMGQEVILRCVPISNHLYFYWYRQILGQKVEFLVSFYNNEISEKSEIFDDQFSVERPDGSNFTLKIRSTKLEDSAMYFCASRQSRAAYEQYFGPGTRLTVT.

This clone was seen a handful of times. The chain joins TRBV7-2 to TRBJ2-1; maybe TRBD1 (6 bases). V was cut by 2 bases and J by 4 bases, with 6 bases left in between. The length of the CDR3 is 13 residues. CDR1 SGHTA and CDR2 FQGNSA come from the germline V gene. The CDR3 is CASSLTGYNEQFF. The CDR3 bases are TGTGCCAGCAGCTTAACAGGGTACAATGAGCAGTTCTTC.

This clone was counted a few times. The CDR3 region is CAWSLLTGMSYGYTF. The CDR3 nucleotides are TGTGCCTGGAGCCTTTTGACAGGGATGTCCTATGGCTACACCTTC. The chain uses TRBV30 and TRBJ1-2; the match to TRBD1 covers 7 bases. The junction had 11 bases not matched to a gene; V was cut back by 3 bases and J by 4 bases. The germline CDR1 and CDR2 sequences are GTSNPN and SVGIG (reference sequence). This CDR3 comprises 15 residues.

The V and J genes are TRBV14 and TRBJ2-1; D possibly uses TRBD1 or TRBD2 (5 bases each). V lost 0 bases, J lost 3 bases, and 12 bases lay in between. CDR1 SGHDN and CDR2 FVKESK come from the germline V gene. The CDR3 sequence is 16 residues long. The CDR3 DNA follows: TGTGCCAGCAGCCAAGATAAGGGGAGTGGCTACAATGAGCAGTTCTTC. It is translated as CASSQDKGSGYNEQFF.

This clone was seen a handful of times. Other DNA sequences in the same sample also yield this CDR3. V gene TRBV7-3 combines with J gene TRBJ2-5, with D possibly matching TRBD1 (5 bases). CDR1 is SGHTA, CDR2 FQGTGA, per germline. The CDR3 runs to 13 residues. Trimming removed 8 bases at V and 1 base at J, with 11 bases between. The CDR3 loop reads CASSRGFQETQYF. CDR3 bases: TGTGCCAGCTCTAGGGGCTTCCAAGAGACCCAGTACTTC.

V and J are TRBV6-1 and TRBJ2-5, with a possible D match to TRBD1 (5 bases). This CDR3 spans 14 amino acids. Germline V gene data show CDR1 as MNHNS and CDR2 as SASEGT. V was trimmed by 6 bases and J by 6 bases, leaving 17 bases between them. CDR3 DNA: TGTGCCAGCAGGAGAGACAGTGTCTTGCAGACCCAGTACTTC. This codes for CASRRDSVLQTQYF.

DNA for the CDR3: TGTGCCAGCAGCCCGCAGGGCGGGGGGAGGACTGAAGCTTTCTTT. Translation gives CASSPQGGGRTEAFF. The chain joins TRBV7-2 to TRBJ1-1; TRBD1 is a possible D gene (5 bases). CDR1 is SGHTA and CDR2 is FQGNSA in the germline V gene. Between the trimmed V and J ends, which lost 5 bases and 5 bases, there was a span of 18 bases. CDR3 length equals 15 residues.

This clone occurred a few times. The chain combines TRBV5-1 with TRBJ2-5; 7 bases are a match to TRBD1. With V trimmed by 0 bases and J by 2 bases, 7 bases remained unmatched. CDR1 and CDR2 from the germline V gene are SGHRS and YFSETQ. This CDR3 region has 16 residues. In DNA form, the CDR3 reads TGCGCCAGCAGCTTGGGTCCGACAGGGAAACAAGAGACCCAGTACTTC. Its protein is CASSLGPTGKQETQYF.

The chain couples TRBV7-2 to TRBJ2-1; possibly TRBD1 or TRBD2 for D (5 bases each). The V gene's germline CDR1 is SGHTA and CDR2 FQGNSA. V was shortened by 1 base and J by 14 bases, with 24 bases between the two germline ends. This CDR3 is 16 amino acids long. The CDR3 protein is CASSLEPGPKLWAEFF. In DNA, the CDR3 is TGTGCCAGCAGCTTAGAACCGGGACCCAAGCTATGGGCGGAGTTCTTC.

The CDR3 DNA reads TGTGCCAGTAGTGATCGGACAGGGGGCTACGAGCAGTACTTC. Its protein product is CASSDRTGGYEQYF. The J gene is TRBJ2-7, the V gene TRBV19, with TRBD1 matching over 10 bases. The CDR3 spans 14 residues. The germline CDR1 and CDR2 sequences are LNHDA and SQIVND (reference sequence). V was pared by 5 bases and J by 3 bases, with 4 bases of the junction left unmatched.

The V gene is TRBV9, the J gene TRBJ2-5; 7 bases match TRBD1. V lost 2 bases and J lost 7; bases outside the gene matches: 14. Germline V gene sequence: CDR1 SGDLS, CDR2 YYNGEE. The CDR3 totals 16 residues. This chain's CDR3 is CASSVGQKGGQWTQYF. Here the CDR3 DNA reads TGTGCCAGCAGCGTGGGACAGAAAGGGGGCCAATGGACCCAGTACTTC.

The J gene is TRBJ2-1, the V gene TRBV7-7, with TRBD2 identical over 9 bases. Germline trimming cut 4 bases from V and 9 bases from J; bases unmatched to any gene: 7. This CDR3 is built from 14 residues. From germline, CDR1 is SSHAT and CDR2 FNYEAQ (reference sequence). The CDR3 reads CASSSQAGGLEQFF. The CDR3 coding sequence is TGTGCCAGCAGCTCACAAGCGGGAGGTCTTGAGCAGTTCTTC.

The rearrangement joins TRBV7-2 to TRBJ2-2; 8 positions agree with TRBD1. This CDR3 region has 15 residues. Trimming cost V 5 bases and J 6 bases; bases outside gene matches: 8. Germline CDR1 SGHTA, CDR2 FQGNSA. Here the CDR3 DNA reads TGTGCCAGCAGCACGGACAGGGTTAATTCCGGGGAGCTGTTTTTT. Its translation is CASSTDRVNSGELFF.

This clone was counted between two and nine times. The genes are TRBV7-9 and TRBJ2-7, with D perhaps TRBD2 (6 bases). The CDR3 consists of 16 residues. The germline V and J ends were trimmed by 4 bases and 2 bases, with 18 bases remaining between them. Germline lookup yields CDR1 SEHNR and CDR2 FQNEAQ (reference sequence). In nucleotides, the CDR3 is TGTGCCAGCAGCTCCCGGGGGAGGAACCCTCCCTACGAGCAGTACTTC. Its protein is CASSSRGRNPPYEQYF.

This clone was observed a few times. The chain joins TRBV5-4 to TRBJ2-5; TRBD2 matches 10 bases. Germline V gives CDR1 SGHNT, CDR2 YYREEE (reference sequence). The CDR3 has 17 residues. The junction had 10 bases not matched to a gene; V was cut back by 0 bases and J by 5 bases. The CDR3 protein is CASSLAAASGSQETQYF. CDR3 sequence (DNA): TGTGCCAGCAGCTTGGCCGCGGCTAGCGGGAGCCAGGAGACCCAGTACTTC.

This clone was recorded a few times. This sequence joins TRBV5-1 and TRBJ2-1; possibly TRBD1 for D (6 bases). This CDR3 spans 14 amino acids. CDR1 and CDR2 (germline): SGHRS, YFSETQ. Trimming took 5 bases from V and 5 from J, leaving 14 bases between them. The CDR3 nucleotides are TGCGCCAGCAGGCGACAGGAACCTGACAATGAGCAGTTCTTC. Its translation is CASRRQEPDNEQFF.

The rearrangement links TRBV15 to TRBJ1-3; TRBD1 is a possible D gene (5 bases). CDR3 size: 17 residues. V was pared by 2 bases and J by 4 bases, with 18 bases between. Germline V CDR1 and CDR2: LNHNV, YYDKDF (reference sequence). This CDR3 reads CATSRRQGLLSGNTIYF. The CDR3 DNA sequence: TGTGCCACCAGCAGAAGGCAGGGTCTTCTATCGGGAAACACCATATATTTT.

The V and J genes are TRBV9 and TRBJ1-3; no clear D gene. In germline, CDR1 is SGDLS, CDR2 YYNGEE. This CDR3 region has 15 residues. V lost 1 base to trimming and J lost 4 bases, with 12 bases between them. The CDR3 nucleotides read TGTGCCAGCAGCGTAAACGCGGGGAACGGAAACACCATATATTTT. It yields the protein CASSVNAGNGNTIYF. Filled out from reference TRBV9 and TRBJ1-3, the complete variable domain reads DSGVTQTPKHLITATGQRVTLRCSPRSGDLSVYWYQQSLDQGLQFLIQYYNGEERAKGNILERFSAQQFPDLHSELNLSSLELGDSALYFCASSVNAGNGNTIYFGEGSWLTVV.

This clone was counted a single time. This chain joins TRBV7-9 and TRBJ1-4; 8 bases align to TRBD1. Germline V lookup: CDR1 SEHNR, CDR2 FQNEAQ (reference sequence). V was clipped by 2 bases and J by 8 bases; unmatched bases: 7. The CDR3 totals 15 residues. The CDR3 is CASSLSGGVGEKLFF. For the CDR3, the DNA is TGTGCCAGCAGCTTATCAGGGGGCGTCGGAGAAAAACTGTTTTTT.

This clone has just a few counts. The chain is built from TRBV28 and TRBJ1-6, with 7 bases aligning to TRBD1. Looked up from germline, CDR1 is MDHEN and CDR2 is SYDVKM. Losses at the gene ends were 4 bases for V and 7 bases for J; bases not matched to a gene: 7. The CDR3 loop spans 15 amino acids. The CDR3 region has the DNA TGTGCCAGCAGTTCCCGACAGGGACTGAATTCACCCCTCCACTTT. Translated, it gives CASSSRQGLNSPLHF.

This chain connects TRBV30 to TRBJ1-2; 9 bases line up with TRBD1. J gave up 7 bases and V 3 bases, and 3 bases lay outside the gene matches. The V gene's germline CDR1 is GTSNPN and CDR2 SVGIG (reference sequence). This CDR3 spans 12 amino acids. CDR3 nucleotide sequence: TGTGCCTGGAGACAGGGGGCGGGTGGCTACACCTTC. It specifies CAWRQGAGGYTF.